This T cell receptor (beta chain) appears in the sequencing data of a study of blood T cell repertoires in COVID-19. Across the study: COVID-19 samples, acute and convalescent, were from the United States, Italy and Spain. PBMCs, B-cell-depleted T cells, or T cells were the source of the cDNA or gDNA that made up the material.

Germline CDR1 and CDR2: MDHEN and SYDVKM. The V end lost 5 bases, the J end lost 2 bases, and 13 bases lay between the germline ends. The CDR3 has 14 residues. Original processing notes: Reference gene primer amplification in the assay estimated nucleated cell counts. Profiled with immunoSEQ multiplex PCR; TCRdb holds only in-frame clones, not every one. Clonal size and the V and J genes are those of that table, whereas D and trimming came from the DNA. Among 50,000 to 65,000 clones listed, around 89% were seen once. Specimen: peripheral blood. The chain couples TRBV28 to TRBJ2-7; D perhaps matches TRBD1 (5 bases). The receptor comes from a human donor in a cohort sampled during active COVID-19. CDR3 loop: CASSRTGTPYEQYF. The CDR3 DNA is TGTGCCAGCAGTAGAACAGGAACCCCCTACGAGCAGTACTTC.